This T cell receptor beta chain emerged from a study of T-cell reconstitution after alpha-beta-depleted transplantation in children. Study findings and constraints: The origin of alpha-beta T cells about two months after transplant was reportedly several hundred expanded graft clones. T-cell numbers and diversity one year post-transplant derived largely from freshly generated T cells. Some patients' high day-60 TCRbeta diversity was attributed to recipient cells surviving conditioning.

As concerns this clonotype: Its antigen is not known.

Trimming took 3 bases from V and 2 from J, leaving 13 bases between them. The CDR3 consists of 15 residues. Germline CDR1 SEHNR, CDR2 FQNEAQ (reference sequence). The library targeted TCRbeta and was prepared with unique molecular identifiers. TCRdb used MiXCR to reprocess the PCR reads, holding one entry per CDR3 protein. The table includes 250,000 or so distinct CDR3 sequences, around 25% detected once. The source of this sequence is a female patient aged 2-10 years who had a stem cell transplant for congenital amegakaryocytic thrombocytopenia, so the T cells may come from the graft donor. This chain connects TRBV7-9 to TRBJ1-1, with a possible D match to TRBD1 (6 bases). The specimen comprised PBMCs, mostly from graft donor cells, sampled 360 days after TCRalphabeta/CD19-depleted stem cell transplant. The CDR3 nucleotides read TGTGCCAGCAGCTTGGGGGGCCCGGGCAACACTGAAGCTTTCTTT. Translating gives CASSLGGPGNTEAFF.